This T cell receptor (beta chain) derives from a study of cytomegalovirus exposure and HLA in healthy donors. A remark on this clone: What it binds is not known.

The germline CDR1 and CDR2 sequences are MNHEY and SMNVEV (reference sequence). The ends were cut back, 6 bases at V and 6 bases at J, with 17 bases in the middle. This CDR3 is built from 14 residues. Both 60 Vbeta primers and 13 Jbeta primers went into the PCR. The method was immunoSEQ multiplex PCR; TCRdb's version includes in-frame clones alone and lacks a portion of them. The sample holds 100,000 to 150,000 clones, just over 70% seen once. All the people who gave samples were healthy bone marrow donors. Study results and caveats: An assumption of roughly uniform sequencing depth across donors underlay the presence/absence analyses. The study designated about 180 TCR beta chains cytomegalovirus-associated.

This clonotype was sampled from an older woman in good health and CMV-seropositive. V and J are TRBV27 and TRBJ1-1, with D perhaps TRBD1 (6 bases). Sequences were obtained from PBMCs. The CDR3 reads CASSPRPRTAEAFF. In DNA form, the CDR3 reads TGTGCCAGCAGCCCCCGGCCCCGGACAGCTGAAGCTTTCTTT.